The present entry profiles one TCR beta chain with its context. The antigen is undetermined. The V gene's germline CDR1 is MDHEN and CDR2 SYDVKM. The CDR3 is made up of 14 amino acids. The ends were cut back, 2 bases at V and 5 bases at J, with 12 bases in the middle. The sample belongs to a study of T cell responses to AZD1222 COVID-19 vaccine. Sequencing used immunoSEQ multiplex PCR; TCRdb keeps in-frame clones, though not all of them. In the table there are tens of thousands of clones, 75% to 90% of which are singletons. General study findings and limits: The sample set comprised mostly white British donors with more females, and clonal diversity was possibly underestimated.

This TCR was sampled from an adult in good health. V and J are TRBV28 and TRBJ2-5; D is unclear. The input for sequencing was peripheral blood, taken on day 0 of MenACWY control vaccination. The CDR3 is CASSLPSVWETQYF. In DNA, the CDR3 is TGTGCCAGCAGTTTACCCTCGGTTTGGGAGACCCAGTACTTC.